This T cell receptor beta chain was sequenced for a study of tumor and adjacent non-tumor tissue in lung cancer. Study-level background: Stage I to III disease affected some 11 men and 5 women aged roughly 30 to 76.

Overall study results and limits: Significantly higher TCR diversity was found in tumor than normal lung.

This sample's RNA came from whole unsorted tissue. The normal lung tissue was taken more than 3 cm from the tumor edge. Per the germline V gene, CDR1 is DFQATT and CDR2 is SNEGSKA (reference sequence). The V end lost 1 base, the J end lost 2 bases, and 17 bases lay between the germline ends. The CDR3 sequence is 16 residues long. The library came from three nested PCR rounds adapted from ARM-PCR protocols. MiXCR, run by TCRdb on the multiplex PCR reads, gives a single entry per CDR3 protein. This sample carries 90,000 to 100,000 distinct CDR3 sequences, 80% of them seen once, and the ten largest clones take roughly 29%. As to this clonotype: Its specificity is unknown. A much more abundant neighbour one base away suggests this may be a read error.

The sequenced sample consisted of distant non-tumor lung tissue. The rearrangement links TRBV20-1 to TRBJ2-5; no firm D call. The sequence derives from a man aged 55 to 70 with small cell lung cancer. The CDR3 DNA reads TGCAGTGCTAGAGGGGTGGCTGGCGCTTTGCAAGAGACCCAGTACTTC. Amino acids: CSARGVAGALQETQYF.